The 17 T cell receptor beta chains reported below all come from one sample, sequenced in a study of blood T cells in healthy people across ages. The authors ran a second PCR of roughly 7 to 11 cycles using a sample-barcoded 5' primer and a J-beta primer mix. TCRdb called the 5' RACE reads again in MiXCR, with one record for every CDR3 protein. This table holds some 900,000 distinct CDR3 sequences, approximately 49% found once. The material sequenced was blood. These receptors all stem from a man aged 30 to 39 in good health.

This chain connects TRBV7-3 to TRBJ2-1, with 8 bases aligning to TRBD2. The length of the CDR3 is 15 residues. Unmatched junction bases numbered 8, after V lost 5 bases and J lost 5 bases. Germline CDR1 is SGHTA and CDR2 is FQGTGA. Here the CDR3 reads CASSGSGSVNNEQFF. CDR3 bases: TGTGCCAGCAGCGGAAGCGGGAGTGTCAACAATGAGCAGTTCTTC. Combining the CDR3 with reference TRBV7-3 and TRBJ2-1 gives the whole variable domain GAGVSQTPSNKVTEKGKYVELRCDPISGHTALYWYRQSLGQGPEFLIYFQGTGAADDSGLPNDRFFAVRPEGSVSTLKIQRTERGDSAVYLCASSGSGSVNNEQFFGPGTRLTVL.

This clonotype showed up just once. V and J are TRBV7-6 and TRBJ2-7, with 8 nucleotides matching TRBD1. CDR3 size: 15 residues. Germline values: CDR1 SGHVS, CDR2 FNYEAQ. V was pared by 4 bases and J by 0 bases, with 5 bases of the junction left unmatched. The CDR3 here is CASSSRTGPSYEQYF. The CDR3 DNA is TGTGCCAGCAGCTCGAGGACAGGGCCCTCCTACGAGCAGTACTTC.

In DNA form, the CDR3 reads TGTGCCAGCAGCTTGCCCGGGACAGGTGGGACCCAGTACTTC. Protein: CASSLPGTGGTQYF. The chain has TRBV7-2 and TRBJ2-7; 8 bases match TRBD1. With the DNA end fitting TRBJ2-5 better, the J assignment may be wrong. This CDR3 region has 14 residues. The germline V gene encodes CDR1 SGHTA and CDR2 FQGNSA.

The V call is TRBV6-1, the J call TRBJ2-1; 8 bases are a match to TRBD2. The V gene end was trimmed by 2 bases and the J gene end by 4 bases; junction bases not matched to a gene: 4. CDR3 length: 15 amino acids. CDR1 and CDR2 from the germline V gene are MNHNS and SASEGT. The CDR3 DNA is TGTGCCAGCAGTGAACCAGCGGGGGTATACAATGAGCAGTTCTTC. Amino acids: CASSEPAGVYNEQFF.

The chain has TRBV28 and TRBJ1-2, with D hard to call. Germline loops: CDR1 MDHEN, CDR2 SYDVKM. This CDR3 is 13 amino acids long. V was cut by 1 base and J by 5 bases, with 8 bases left in between. The CDR3 protein is CASSLSDWYGYTF. The CDR3 nucleotides are TGTGCCAGCAGTTTATCGGACTGGTATGGCTACACCTTC.

The chain joins TRBV13 to TRBJ2-5; D not certain. The J call could be wrong; TRBJ2-7 is a better fit for the DNA end. The CDR3 consists of 14 residues. Germline V gene lookup returns CDR1 PRHDT and CDR2 FYEKMQ (reference sequence). The CDR3 DNA reads TGTGCCAGCAGCCCCCGGTCCTCCTACTACGAGCAGTACTTC. Amino acids: CASSPRSSYYEQYF.

To note about this clonotype: One junction end disagrees with the germline gene, perhaps due to a read error. This chain links TRBV6-2 or TRBV6-3 with TRBJ2-1, with 8 positions matching TRBD2. Germline assignment: CDR1 MNHEY and CDR2 SVGEGT. The CDR3 sequence is 15 residues long. The CDR3 region has the DNA TGTGCCAGCATAACCCGAGGAGCGGGGGACAACGAGCAGTTCTTC. It translates to CASITRGAGDNEQFF.

The chain has TRBV20-1 and TRBJ2-1, with D unresolved. The end of the DNA aligns better with TRBJ2-7, so the J call may be wrong. Germline loops: CDR1 DFQATT, CDR2 SNEGSKA (reference sequence). The CDR3 sequence is 14 residues long. Here the CDR3 reads CSATSPSSYNEQYF. For the CDR3, the DNA is TGCAGTGCCACAAGTCCAAGCTCCTACAATGAGCAGTACTTC.

In the case of this clonotype: This may be a read error, as it is one base from a much larger clone. The chain couples TRBV27 to TRBJ2-2; D unclear. Germline V gene sequence: CDR1 MNHEY, CDR2 SMNVEV (reference sequence). The CDR3 has 14 residues. The CDR3 DNA reads TGTGCCGGCAGTTTATACCGGAACACCGGGGAGCTGTTTTTT. It is translated as CAGSLYRNTGELFF.

This clonotype was recorded a few times. The chain carries TRBV4-1 and TRBJ2-4; 7 positions match TRBD1. Looked up from germline, CDR1 is MGHRA and CDR2 is YSYEKL. CDR3 length equals 15 residues. V shed 5 bases and J 0 bases; nucleotides not matched to a gene: 4. The DNA for the CDR3 is TGCGCCAGCAGCGGGACAGATCTAGCCAAAAACATTCAGTACTTC. It specifies CASSGTDLAKNIQYF.

This clonotype was seen more than once but under ten times. This chain links TRBV6-4 with TRBJ2-1, with 11 nucleotides matching TRBD2. Gene TRBJ2-7 matches the end of the DNA better, so the J call may be wrong. The CDR3 has 16 residues. Germline assignment: CDR1 MRHNA and CDR2 SNTAGT. CDR3 nucleotide sequence: TGTGCCAGCAGTGACTCTAGCGGGGGGGACTACAATGAGCAGTACTTC. This translates into CASSDSSGGDYNEQYF.

The chain recombines TRBV12-3 or TRBV12-4 with TRBJ1-5, with 9 positions matching TRBD1. The CDR3 covers 15 residues. The J segment lost 7 bases and the V segment lost 6 bases, leaving 10 bases of the junction unmatched. The CDR3 region is CASSQLQGAGQPQHF. The DNA for the CDR3 is TGTGCCAGCAGCCAACTACAGGGGGCTGGGCAGCCCCAGCATTTT.

V usage is TRBV4-3 and J usage is TRBJ2-1; D is possibly TRBD2 (6 bases). The end of the DNA fits TRBJ2-7 better, so the J call may be wrong. Germline V gene lookup returns CDR1 LGHNA and CDR2 YSLEER. The CDR3 runs to 17 residues. In DNA form, the CDR3 reads TGCGCCAGCAGCCAAGGAGCGGGCAAAACCCCCTACAATGAGCAGTACTTC. The encoded protein is CASSQGAGKTPYNEQYF.

This clonotype was counted between two and nine times. This chain's CDR3 is CASSQYGRANTEAFF. The CDR3 nucleotides are TGTGCCAGCAGTCAGTACGGACGGGCGAACACTGAAGCTTTCTTT. V usage is TRBV25-1 and J usage is TRBJ1-1; D unresolved. The CDR3 sequence is 15 residues long. Trimming removed 5 bases at V and 1 base at J, with 14 bases between. Germline V gene data show CDR1 as MGHDK and CDR2 as SYGVNS.

This clonotype has more than one count but fewer than ten. The CDR3 nucleotides are TGTGCCAGCAGCCAAATAGGTCAGCCCTACGAGCAGTACTTC. Protein sequence: CASSQIGQPYEQYF. The chain recombines TRBV14 with TRBJ2-7; D is undetermined. Trimming cost V 2 bases and J 2 bases, with 10 bases left between them. CDR1 and CDR2 from the germline V gene are SGHDN and FVKESK. The CDR3 is 14 residues long.

This chain uses TRBV5-4 with TRBJ2-3, with D unclear. V was shortened by 0 bases and J by 4 bases, with 9 bases between the two germline ends. The germline V gene has CDR1 SGHNT and CDR2 YYREEE (reference sequence). This CDR3 region has 14 residues. CDR3 DNA sequence: TGTGCCAGCAGCTTGGCCCTAGTTTCAGATACGCAGTATTTT. It specifies CASSLALVSDTQYF.

Notes on this clonotype: A read error may explain this, as a much larger clone is one base away. The rearrangement uses TRBV20-1 and TRBJ2-7; tentatively, D is TRBD1 (6 bases). Germline CDR1 DFQATT, CDR2 SNEGSKA (reference sequence). The CDR3 has 13 amino acids. V lost 5 bases to trimming and J lost 5 bases, with 16 bases between them. CDR3 sequence: CSAARNREHEQYF. As DNA, the CDR3 is TGCAGTGCTGCCCGTAACAGGGAGCACGAGCAGTACTTC.